A single sample is the source of the 27 T cell receptor beta chains below, sequenced in a study of cytomegalovirus exposure and HLA in healthy donors. The PCR had 60 Vbeta and 13 Jbeta primers. Repertoires were generated with immunoSEQ multiplex PCR, while TCRdb's copy carries only in-frame clones and drops some. The data show about 150,000 clones, almost 85% seen once. Source material: PBMCs. These receptor sequences come from a man under 40 in good health and CMV-seropositive.

This clone was picked up one time. The chain is built from TRBV27 and TRBJ2-7; D is possibly TRBD1 (5 bases). V dropped 1 base and J dropped 4 bases, with 8 bases sitting between them. CDR1 is MNHEY and CDR2 is SMNVEV in the germline V gene (reference sequence). The CDR3 loop spans 13 amino acids. The CDR3 loop reads CASSLYAGYEQYF. The CDR3 DNA is TGTGCCAGCAGTTTATATGCAGGGTACGAGCAGTACTTC.

The gene calls are TRBV29-1 and TRBJ2-1; D possibly corresponds to TRBD1 (6 bases). V gave up 0 bases and J gave up 0 bases, with 9 bases separating them. This CDR3 has 15 amino acids. Germline CDR1 and CDR2: SQVTM and ANQGSEA. The CDR3 protein is CSVEDGQSSYNEQFF. CDR3 coding DNA: TGCAGCGTTGAAGATGGACAGAGCTCCTACAATGAGCAGTTCTTC.

The rearrangement uses TRBV5-1 and TRBJ1-3, with D maybe TRBD1 (6 bases). The germline V and J ends were trimmed by 5 bases and 1 base, with 13 bases remaining between them. In germline, CDR1 is SGHRS, CDR2 YFSETQ. This CDR3 is built from 15 residues. This chain's CDR3 is CASRIDRLSGNTIYF. The CDR3 DNA reads TGCGCCAGCAGAATAGACAGGCTTTCTGGAAACACCATATATTTT.

The chain is built from TRBV7-2 and TRBJ2-5; TRBD2 matches 15 bases. This CDR3 is built from 18 residues. CDR1 SGHTA and CDR2 FQGNSA come from the germline V gene. The trim removed 5 bases at V and 5 bases at J, leaving 12 bases unmatched. This CDR3 reads CASSGSGLAGGLGETQYF. CDR3 DNA sequence: TGTGCCAGCAGCGGATCCGGACTAGCGGGGGGGCTGGGGGAGACCCAGTACTTC.

The V and J genes are TRBV11-2 and TRBJ2-7; D is ambiguous. This CDR3 contains 14 residues. From germline, CDR1 is SGHAT and CDR2 FQNNGV. Trimming cost V 5 bases and J 3 bases, with 14 bases left between them. CDR3: CASSPTSANYEQYF. In nucleotides, the CDR3 is TGTGCCAGCAGCCCTACGAGTGCCAACTACGAGCAGTACTTC.

Turning to this clone: This likely comes from a read error, as the CDR3 has no conserved phenylalanine or tryptophan at its end. V is TRBV7-6 and J is TRBJ2-7; TRBD2 is a possible D gene (6 bases). This CDR3 region has 13 residues. Germline V gives CDR1 SGHVS, CDR2 FNYEAQ. With 5 bases removed from V and 7 bases from J, the gap between germline ends came to 15 bases. DNA of the CDR3: TGTGCCAGCAGCCCATTGGACTACCGAGAGCAGTACTCC. Translation: CASSPLDYREQYS.

This clone has only one observation. V and J are TRBV5-6 and TRBJ2-7; D gene unclear. The V and J ends lost 1 base and 1 base respectively, with 6 bases between them. The CDR3 length is 13 residues. The germline V gene has CDR1 SGHDT and CDR2 YYEEEE. CDR3 loop: CASSLPQSYEQYF. The CDR3 DNA is TGTGCCAGCAGCTTGCCACAGTCCTACGAGCAGTACTTC.

This sequence joins TRBV9 and TRBJ2-2; TRBD1 matches 7 bases. The CDR3 spans 14 residues. J gave up 7 bases and V 4 bases, and 7 bases lay outside the gene matches. Germline assignment: CDR1 SGDLS and CDR2 YYNGEE. The CDR3 nucleotides read TGTGCCAGCAGCCTGGGACAGTACGGCGGGGAGCTGTTTTTT. Protein sequence: CASSLGQYGGELFF.

The chain couples TRBV11-2 to TRBJ1-1, with 7 nucleotides matching TRBD1. Germline V gene data show CDR1 as SGHAT and CDR2 as FQNNGV. The CDR3 contains 14 residues. V lost 5 bases and J lost 4; bases outside the gene matches: 7. CDR3 sequence (DNA): TGTGCCAGCAGCCTAAAGGGGGCCGTCACTGAAGCTTTCTTT. Amino acids: CASSLKGAVTEAFF.

The rearrangement links TRBV27 to TRBJ2-1; the D gene is possibly TRBD2 (5 bases). V was clipped by 8 bases and J by 8 bases, with 13 bases between them. This CDR3 has 12 amino acids. The germline gives CDR1 MNHEY, CDR2 SMNVEV (reference sequence). As DNA, the CDR3 is TGTGCCAGCCGTAACGGGGTTCATGAGCAGTTCTTC. The encoded protein is CASRNGVHEQFF.

J is TRBJ1-2 and V is TRBV6-5; TRBD1 is a possible D gene (6 bases). With 7 bases removed from V and 4 bases from J, the gap between germline ends came to 16 bases. This CDR3 spans 14 amino acids. Germline V gene data show CDR1 as MNHEY and CDR2 as SVGAGI. This chain's CDR3 is CASKGGVIVYGYTF. The CDR3 DNA follows: TGTGCCAGCAAGGGGGGGGTAATAGTCTATGGCTACACCTTC.

The chain recombines TRBV10-3 with TRBJ1-5; TRBD1 might be the D (5 bases). Deletions cut 0 bases from V and 0 bases from J, with 9 bases between. Looked up from germline, CDR1 is ENHRY and CDR2 is SYGVKD. The CDR3 is 16 residues long. CDR3 sequence reads: CAISESRARSNQPQHF. CDR3 sequence (DNA): TGTGCCATCAGTGAGTCCAGGGCACGTAGCAATCAGCCCCAGCATTTT.

The genes are TRBV18 and TRBJ1-1, with D tentatively TRBD1 (5 bases). The V gene lost 3 bases and the J gene lost 5 bases, with 13 bases spanning the gap. This CDR3 region has 14 residues. CDR1 is KGHSH, CDR2 LQKENI, per germline. The CDR3 loop is CASSPAGQGTEAFF. As DNA, the CDR3 is TGTGCCAGCTCACCGGCGGGGCAAGGTACTGAAGCTTTCTTT.

The V gene is TRBV5-8, the J gene TRBJ2-5; 9 bases line up with TRBD2. Matching the DNA end better, TRBJ2-7 makes the J call doubtful. The CDR3 consists of 14 residues. CDR1 is SGHTS, CDR2 YDEGEE, per germline. CDR3 sequence reads: CASSSWTSVHEQYF. The DNA for the CDR3 is TGTGCCAGCAGCTCCTGGACTAGCGTGCACGAGCAGTACTTC.

A remark on this clone: Sequence at one end of the junction differs from germline and may be a read error. The rearrangement joins TRBV6-1 to TRBJ2-6; 8 bases fit TRBD1. The germline V gene has CDR1 MNHNS and CDR2 SASEGT. This CDR3 is 15 amino acids long. In DNA, the CDR3 is TGTGCCAGCAGGGCAGGGGGCTCTGGGGCCAACGGCCTGACTTTC. The encoded protein is CASRAGGSGANGLTF.

This clone was seen a handful of times. The gene calls are TRBV5-1 and TRBJ2-7, with 7 bases that match TRBD1. The CDR3 has 13 amino acids. V lost 3 bases, J lost 1 base, and 1 base stayed unmatched. The germline V gene encodes CDR1 SGHRS and CDR2 YFSETQ. CDR3 nucleotide sequence: TGCGCCAGCAGCTCCAGGGGGTCCTACGAGCAGTACTTC. This sequence encodes CASSSRGSYEQYF.

The rearrangement links TRBV4-1 to TRBJ2-5, with 12 bases fitting TRBD2. Germline loops: CDR1 MGHRA, CDR2 YSYEKL. This CDR3 is 16 amino acids long. The junction had 5 bases not matched to a gene; V was cut back by 4 bases and J by 2 bases. CDR3 in amino acids: CASSPLLAGGQETQYF. The CDR3 DNA reads TGCGCCAGCAGCCCCCTTCTAGCGGGGGGGCAAGAGACCCAGTACTTC.

As to this clone: At one boundary the junction diverges from the germline segment, which might be a read error. V and J are TRBV7-9 and TRBJ2-4; a weak D match, TRBD2 (6 bases). Germline CDR1 is SEHNR and CDR2 is FQNEAQ (reference sequence). The CDR3 runs to 17 residues. As DNA, the CDR3 is TGTTCCAGCAGCTTACCCTCGGGAGAGCTAGCCAAAAACATTCAGTACTTC. Translated: CSSSLPSGELAKNIQYF. Complete variable domain (other parts from reference TRBV7-9 and TRBJ2-4): DTGVSQNPRHKITKRGQNVTFRCDPISEHNRLYWYRQTLGQGPEFLTYFQNEAQLEKSRLLSDRFSAERPKGSFSTLEIQRTEQGDSAMYLCSSSLPSGELAKNIQYFGAGTRLSVL.

The chain couples TRBV7-8 to TRBJ2-1, with D possibly matching TRBD2 (5 bases). This CDR3 comprises 16 residues. The germline V and J ends were trimmed by 3 bases and 0 bases, with 12 bases remaining between them. Germline CDR1 and CDR2: SGHVS and FQNEAQ. CDR3 bases: TGTGCCAGCAGCTTGGCTAGGGAGAGCTCCTACAATGAGCAGTTCTTC. Its protein is CASSLARESSYNEQFF.

The chain couples TRBV28 to TRBJ2-2; D may be TRBD2 (7 bases). Deletions cut 11 bases from V and 7 bases from J, with 11 bases between. Germline lookup yields CDR1 MDHEN and CDR2 SYDVKM. The CDR3 runs 11 residues. The CDR3 reads CACRGGGELFF. CDR3 DNA: TGTGCCTGTAGGGGGGGCGGGGAGCTGTTTTTT.

The V call is TRBV2, the J call TRBJ1-4; 8 nucleotides line up with TRBD1. V trimming: 9 bases; J trimming: 4 bases; junction bases outside the gene matches: 7. CDR3 size: 14 residues. Germline assignment: CDR1 SNHLY and CDR2 FYNNEI. The CDR3 DNA reads as TGTGCCAGAGCGGACAGGGCCGGTAATGAAAAACTGTTTTTT. Amino acid sequence: CARADRAGNEKLFF.

The gene calls are TRBV6-5 and TRBJ2-2; 12 bases match TRBD1. The CDR3 sequence is 14 residues long. Unmatched junction bases numbered 1, after V lost 5 bases and J lost 6 bases. Germline V gene lookup returns CDR1 MNHEY and CDR2 SVGAGI. CDR3 region: CASSGTGGAGELFF. DNA of the CDR3: TGTGCCAGCAGTGGGACAGGGGGCGCCGGGGAGCTGTTTTTT.

The rearrangement uses TRBV2 and TRBJ1-3; D is perhaps TRBD1 (5 bases). CDR1 is SNHLY and CDR2 is FYNNEI in the germline V gene. Trimming shortened V by 0 bases and J by 3 bases, and 15 bases separated the two germline ends. The CDR3 spans 17 residues. The CDR3 loop reads CASSEALQGSGGNTIYF. The CDR3 nucleotides are TGTGCCAGCAGTGAAGCGCTTCAGGGTTCGGGTGGAAACACCATATATTTT.

The chain has TRBV7-2 and TRBJ2-7; the D gene is possibly TRBD2 (6 bases). Germline V gives CDR1 SGHTA, CDR2 FQGNSA. The CDR3 is made up of 14 amino acids. V was pared by 1 base and J by 6 bases, with 13 bases between. The DNA of the CDR3 is TGTGCCAGCAGCTTAGGGGGGACTTCCCTCGAGCAGTACTTC. Its translation is CASSLGGTSLEQYF.

This clone came up a few times. The V and J genes are TRBV27 and TRBJ2-3; no firm D call. The CDR3 loop spans 14 amino acids. Germline CDR1 and CDR2: MNHEY and SMNVEV (reference sequence). V was trimmed by 0 bases and J by 1 base, leaving 5 bases between them. The CDR3 reads CASSLSFGTDTQYF. DNA of the CDR3: TGTGCCAGCAGTTTATCTTTCGGCACAGATACGCAGTATTTT.

As for this clone: Other nucleotide sequences from this sample produce the same CDR3. This chain links TRBV27 with TRBJ1-1, with D unresolved. V was pared by 2 bases and J by 1 base, with 5 bases between. In germline, CDR1 is MNHEY, CDR2 SMNVEV (reference sequence). The CDR3 contains 13 residues. The DNA of the CDR3 is TGTGCCAGCAGTTTACGAGAGAACACTGAAGCTTTCTTT. Protein product: CASSLRENTEAFF.

This clone was picked up a small number of times. The chain carries TRBV7-7 and TRBJ1-5; 9 bases are shared with TRBD1. The CDR3 is 16 residues long. Trimming cost V 5 bases and J 0 bases; bases outside gene matches: 5. From germline, CDR1 is SSHAT and CDR2 FNYEAQ (reference sequence). CDR3 sequence reads: CASSPPGQGSNQPQHF. The CDR3 coding sequence is TGTGCCAGCAGCCCACCGGGACAGGGTAGCAATCAGCCCCAGCATTTT.